The source of this TCR beta chain is a study of OX40 agonist ivuxolimab in advanced cancers. Broadly, across the study: Ivuxolimab was a fully human IgG2 agonistic monoclonal antibody targeting the costimulatory receptor OX40 (CD134). In the dose-escalation cohort, around four fifths of patients were male, and the mean age was about 55 years, with a range of 23 to 79. The paper reports the monotherapy dose-escalation portion (N of about 54 patients) of the phase I ivuxolimab trial. Intravenous ivuxolimab was administered to patients every 2 weeks at six dose levels: 0.01, 0.1, 0.3, 1.5, 3 and 10 mg/kg. Of the roughly 50 dose-escalation patients, hepatocellular carcinoma was present in around 20, melanoma in around 15, renal cell carcinoma in 9 and head and neck cancer in 9. Prior anti-PD-1, anti-PD-L1 or anti-CTLA-4 therapy was permitted, and 30% to 45% of dose-escalation patients had received checkpoint inhibitors. Partial responses occurred in three dose-escalation patients, of whom one had hepatocellular carcinoma and two had cutaneous melanoma. Peripheral TCRbeta sequencing was intended to test whether TCR sequence diversity was altered and clonal T-cell expansion was caused by ivuxolimab. Overall study outcomes, separate from this receptor: In the 0.1-3.0 mg/kg groups, partial responders had among the lowest normalized peripheral clonal expansion, particularly in CD8+ T cells. Low levels of normalized T-cell clonal expansion were also seen in some nonresponding patients. After ivuxolimab, expanded clones were on average more numerous among CD8+ T cells than among CD4+ T cells. The antigen specificity of the clonally expanded peripheral T cells was not determined. At doses of 0.1 to 3.0 mg/kg, clonal expansion of both CD4+ and CD8+ blood T cells was observed from baseline to week 6.

The trial excluded patients who had a history of autoimmune disease or were on systemic immunosuppression. Peripheral blood for TCR sequencing was drawn from every dose cohort at baseline, at cycle 4 day 1 and at cycle 7 day 1. The samples were taken from a phase I, first-in-human, multicenter, open-label dose-escalation trial of ivuxolimab. Adults with locally advanced or metastatic melanoma, renal cell carcinoma, hepatocellular carcinoma or head and neck squamous cell carcinoma were enrolled in the trial. Before TCR sequencing, CD4+ T cells and CD8+ T cells were sorted from peripheral blood as separate populations. To sequence the TCRbeta CDR3 region, genomic DNA was isolated from the sorted cells. TCRbeta CDR3 regions were sequenced using the immunoSEQ Assay. In TCRdb, the immuneACCESS table is reduced to in-frame sequences with V and J assigned. These tables do not hold every clone; where another copy was compared, an unresolved V gene accounts for under half, and the others remain unexplained. The sample yields 70,000 to 90,000 clones; roughly 87% were counted once. Over 10% of the sample goes to the ten largest clones.

For this clone: The antigen it binds to is not known. No much larger clonotype is one base removed from it; base qualities were not supplied.

At the junction V is shortened by 4 bases and J by 2 bases, with 15 bases in between. Including cysteine and phenylalanine, the CDR3 has 15 amino acids. This entry keeps only the CDR3 DNA: 45 bases, framed from base 1. Reading the germline V gene gives CDR1 SGHRS and CDR2 YFSETQ. The sample here was CD4+ or CD8+ T cells sorted from blood, taken in a trial of the OX40 agonist ivuxolimab. The origin of this receptor is an adult with an advanced solid tumor such as melanoma, head and neck, liver or kidney cancer. This chain joins TRBV5-1 to TRBJ1-2, with no confident D gene call. The DNA sequence is TGCGCCAGCAGCGTCAGGCTTGAGGCGAACTATGGCTACACCTTC. Its translation reads: CASSVRLEANYGYTF.